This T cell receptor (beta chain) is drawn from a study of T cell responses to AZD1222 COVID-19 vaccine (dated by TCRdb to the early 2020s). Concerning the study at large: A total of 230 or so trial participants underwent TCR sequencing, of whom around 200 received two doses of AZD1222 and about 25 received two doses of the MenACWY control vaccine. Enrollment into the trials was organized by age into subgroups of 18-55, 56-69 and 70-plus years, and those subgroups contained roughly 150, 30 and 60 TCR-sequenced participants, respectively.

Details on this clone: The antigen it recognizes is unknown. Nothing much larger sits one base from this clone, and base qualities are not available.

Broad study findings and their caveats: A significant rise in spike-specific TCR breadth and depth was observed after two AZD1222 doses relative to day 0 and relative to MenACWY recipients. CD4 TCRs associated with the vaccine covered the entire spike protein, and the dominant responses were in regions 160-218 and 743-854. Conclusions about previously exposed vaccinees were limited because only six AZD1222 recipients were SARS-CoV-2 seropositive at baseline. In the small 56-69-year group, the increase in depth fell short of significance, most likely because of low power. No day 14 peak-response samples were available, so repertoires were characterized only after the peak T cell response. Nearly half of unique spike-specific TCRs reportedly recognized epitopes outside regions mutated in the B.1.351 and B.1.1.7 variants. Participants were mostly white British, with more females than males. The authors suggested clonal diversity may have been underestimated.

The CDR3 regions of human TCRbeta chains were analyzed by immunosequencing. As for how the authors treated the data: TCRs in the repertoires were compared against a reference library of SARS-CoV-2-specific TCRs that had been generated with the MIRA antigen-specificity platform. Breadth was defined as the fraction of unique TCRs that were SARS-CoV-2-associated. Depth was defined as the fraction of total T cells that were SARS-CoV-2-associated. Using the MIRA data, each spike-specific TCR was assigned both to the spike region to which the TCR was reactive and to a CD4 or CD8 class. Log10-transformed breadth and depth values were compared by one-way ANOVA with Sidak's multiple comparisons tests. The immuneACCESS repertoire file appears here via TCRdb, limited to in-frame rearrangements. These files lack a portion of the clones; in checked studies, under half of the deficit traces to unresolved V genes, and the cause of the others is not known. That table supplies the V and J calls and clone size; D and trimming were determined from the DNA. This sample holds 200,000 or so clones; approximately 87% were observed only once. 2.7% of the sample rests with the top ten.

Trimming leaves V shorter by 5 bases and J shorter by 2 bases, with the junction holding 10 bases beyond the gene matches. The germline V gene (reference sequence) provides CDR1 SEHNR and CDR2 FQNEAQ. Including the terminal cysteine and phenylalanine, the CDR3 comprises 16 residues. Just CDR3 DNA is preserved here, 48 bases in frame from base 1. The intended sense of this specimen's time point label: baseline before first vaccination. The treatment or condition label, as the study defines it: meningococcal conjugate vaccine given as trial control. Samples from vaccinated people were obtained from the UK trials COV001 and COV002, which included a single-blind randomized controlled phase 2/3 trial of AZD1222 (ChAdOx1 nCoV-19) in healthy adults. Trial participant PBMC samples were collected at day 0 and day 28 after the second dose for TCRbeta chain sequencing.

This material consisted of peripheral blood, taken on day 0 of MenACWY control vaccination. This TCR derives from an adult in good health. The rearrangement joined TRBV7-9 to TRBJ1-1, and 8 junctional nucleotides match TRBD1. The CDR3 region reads CASSETWGQVNTEAFF. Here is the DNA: TGTGCCAGCAGCGAAACGTGGGGACAGGTCAACACTGAAGCTTTCTTT.